The clone carrying this TCR beta chain was seen a few times. This sample is drawn from a study of cytomegalovirus exposure and HLA in healthy donors. The PCR ran on 60 Vbeta and 13 Jbeta primers. Assay: immunoSEQ multiplex PCR; the TCRdb copy retains only in-frame clones and omits some. Of about 160,000 clones listed, approximately 80% were seen once; the top ten hold 3.7%. The TCR sequence derives from a man aged 30 to 39 in good health and CMV-seropositive. The sequenced material came from PBMCs.

CDR3 in DNA: TGTGCCAGCAGCCAAGATCGTAGGGGTTGGGAGACCCAGTACTTC. It is translated as CASSQDRRGWETQYF. V gene TRBV14 combines with J gene TRBJ2-5; possible D gene TRBD1, 5 bases. Trimming shortened V by 0 bases and J by 5 bases, and 13 bases separated the two germline ends. CDR1 is SGHDN, CDR2 FVKESK, per germline. CDR3 length equals 15 residues.